One and the same sample provided the 27 T cell receptor beta chains below, sequenced in a study of blood T cells in healthy people across ages. The use of a sample-barcoded 5' primer and a J-beta primer mix characterized a second PCR of about 6 to 12 cycles. TCRdb re-analysed the 5' RACE reads in MiXCR, keeping a single row per CDR3 protein. The top ten clones hold roughly 2% of a sample with about 1.8 million distinct CDR3 sequences, about 49% of them seen once. Sequencing used blood. These receptor sequences come from a woman between 40 and 55 years old in good health.

The J gene is TRBJ1-2, the V gene TRBV29-1; tentative D call: TRBD1 (6 bases). V was pared by 7 bases and J by 8 bases, with 14 bases between. Germline CDR1 is SQVTM and CDR2 is ANQGSEA. The CDR3 spans 11 residues. The CDR3 loop is CSAEGGEGYTF. The DNA of the CDR3 is TGCAGCGCGGAGGGGGGAGAAGGCTACACCTTC.

The rearrangement uses TRBV29-1 and TRBJ2-3; D remains ambiguous. V dropped 7 bases and J dropped 1 base, with 6 bases sitting between them. Germline V gives CDR1 SQVTM, CDR2 ANQGSEA. The CDR3 contains 11 residues. The CDR3 sequence: CSGEGTDTQYF. The CDR3 bases are TGCAGCGGTGAGGGCACAGATACGCAGTATTTT.

This clonotype occurred a few times. This chain connects TRBV5-1 to TRBJ2-1, with 9 bases lining up with TRBD2. Trimming took 1 base from V and 5 from J; bases not matched to a gene: 10. CDR1 and CDR2 from the germline V gene are SGHRS and YFSETQ. The CDR3 is made up of 17 amino acids. CDR3 coding DNA: TGCGCCAGCAGCTTGCCCGCAGGCGGGGGGGCCGACAATGAGCAGTTCTTC. This sequence encodes CASSLPAGGGADNEQFF.

The chain is built from TRBV7-9 and TRBJ2-1; perhaps TRBD1 as D (8 bases). The CDR3 length is 15 residues. Germline CDR1 is SEHNR and CDR2 is FQNEAQ (reference sequence). V was clipped by 5 bases and J by 10 bases, with 21 bases between them. This CDR3 is CASSPIQGGYYEQFF. The CDR3 DNA reads TGTGCCAGCAGCCCTATACAGGGGGGGTACTACGAGCAGTTCTTC.

This sequence joins TRBV9 and TRBJ2-5; D tentatively fits TRBD1 or TRBD2 (5 bases each). V was trimmed by 4 bases and J by 4 bases, leaving 14 bases between them. Germline CDR1 SGDLS, CDR2 YYNGEE. The CDR3 covers 14 residues. The CDR3 DNA sequence: TGTGCCAGCAGCTCGACCGGGACCCTAGAGACCCAGTACTTC. This codes for CASSSTGTLETQYF.

This clonotype was observed a few times. The J gene is TRBJ2-3, the V gene TRBV7-2; TRBD2 aligns across 11 bases. The length of the CDR3 is 16 residues. Losses at the gene ends were 4 bases for V and 2 bases for J; bases not matched to a gene: 5. Germline V lookup: CDR1 SGHTA, CDR2 FQGNSA. As DNA, the CDR3 is TGTGCCAGCAGCTCTCCTAGCGGGGGGTCCACAGATACGCAGTATTTT. It encodes CASSSPSGGSTDTQYF. The variable domain in full, completed from reference TRBV7-2 and TRBJ2-3, reads GAGVSQSPSNKVTEKGKDVELRCDPISGHTALYWYRQSLGQGLEFLIYFQGNSAPDKSGLPSDRFSAERTGGSVSTLTIQRTQQEDSAVYLCASSSPSGGSTDTQYFGPGTRLTVL.

The rearrangement uses TRBV6-1 and TRBJ2-1; D gene unclear. From germline, CDR1 is MNHNS and CDR2 SASEGT. V was trimmed by 10 bases and J by 10 bases, leaving 14 bases between them. This CDR3 is 11 amino acids long. CDR3 region: CATSELREQFF. The DNA of the CDR3 is TGTGCCACTTCCGAGCTGAGGGAGCAGTTCTTC.

The CDR3 DNA reads TGTGCCAGCAGCCAAGAGACAGGGGGATCTAGGAGCTACACCTTC. The encoded protein is CASSQETGGSRSYTF. The chain carries TRBV4-2 and TRBJ1-2, with 9 nucleotides matching TRBD1. Trimming took 0 bases from V and 9 from J; bases not matched to a gene: 8. Germline assignment: CDR1 LGHNA and CDR2 YNFKEQ. The CDR3 has 15 residues.

This clonotype was counted a few times. Here the CDR3 DNA reads TGTGCCAGCAGTTTAACTCGGACAGCGGGAGGCTACACCTTC. Translation: CASSLTRTAGGYTF. The gene calls are TRBV27 and TRBJ1-2; D might be TRBD1 (6 bases). Germline-derived CDR1 and CDR2 are MNHEY and SMNVEV (reference sequence). The V and J ends lost 2 bases and 8 bases respectively, with 15 bases between them. The CDR3 sequence is 14 residues long.

This clonotype was seen a few times. The genes are TRBV7-2 and TRBJ2-7, with no clear D. Germline CDR1 is SGHTA and CDR2 is FQGNSA. Trimming cost V 1 base and J 0 bases, with 16 bases left between them. The CDR3 length is 17 residues. CDR3 protein: CASSLGPATALSYEQYF. The CDR3 DNA reads as TGTGCCAGCAGCTTAGGCCCGGCTACCGCTCTCTCCTACGAGCAGTACTTC.

The chain links TRBV7-8 to TRBJ1-1, with D uncertain. The CDR3 covers 13 residues. The germline gives CDR1 SGHVS, CDR2 FQNEAQ. The V end was cut by 5 bases, the J end by 6 bases, with 13 bases between. For the CDR3, the DNA is TGTGCCAGCAGCGTAGTACTTGCCTCTGAAGCTTTCTTT. This translates into CASSVVLASEAFF. The full variable domain, rest sourced from reference TRBV7-8 and TRBJ1-1, is GAGVSQSPRYKVAKRGQDVALRCDPISGHVSLFWYQQALGQGPEFLTYFQNEAQLDKSGLPSDRFFAERPEGSVSTLKIQRTQQEDSAVYLCASSVVLASEAFFGQGTRLTVV.

This clonotype came up a few times. V and J are TRBV4-3 and TRBJ2-1, with D tentatively TRBD1 (6 bases). CDR1 and CDR2 from the germline V gene are LGHNA and YSLEER. CDR3 size: 15 residues. V was pared by 0 bases and J by 8 bases, with 14 bases between. As DNA, the CDR3 is TGCGCCAGCAGCCAAGAGGGAACAGGGAGCGATGAGCAGTTCTTC. Translating it yields CASSQEGTGSDEQFF.

The sample holds a few counts of this clonotype. The chain has TRBV13 and TRBJ2-6; a weak D match, TRBD1 (6 bases). Germline CDR1 is PRHDT and CDR2 is FYEKMQ (reference sequence). The CDR3 loop spans 16 amino acids. Trimming removed 5 bases at V and 2 bases at J, with 13 bases between. As DNA, the CDR3 is TGTGCCAGCAGCGCAAACAGGGACGCTGGGGCCAACGTCCTGACTTTC. It translates to CASSANRDAGANVLTF.

This sequence joins TRBV4-3 and TRBJ2-5, with no clear D. V lost 3 bases to trimming and J lost 11 bases, with 16 bases between them. Germline values: CDR1 LGHNA, CDR2 YSLEER. This CDR3 region has 13 residues. CDR3 amino acids: CASSQGYLSEQYF. CDR3 bases: TGCGCCAGCAGCCAGGGCTACCTGAGTGAGCAGTACTTC.

This clonotype was recorded only once. This chain connects TRBV5-6 to TRBJ1-2; no definite D call. Germline V lookup: CDR1 SGHDT, CDR2 YYEEEE. This CDR3 contains 16 residues. V was shortened by 1 base and J by 3 bases, with 16 bases between the two germline ends. CDR3 residues: CASSLPRPPGDYGYTF. Here the CDR3 DNA reads TGTGCCAGCAGCTTGCCAAGGCCTCCCGGGGACTATGGCTACACCTTC.

The chain is built from TRBV20-1 and TRBJ2-3; the D is unclear. Trimming took 1 base from V and 8 from J, leaving 22 bases between them. CDR3 length: 16 residues. CDR1 is DFQATT, CDR2 SNEGSKA, per germline (reference sequence). This CDR3 reads CSARAAQEAIPFTQYF. As DNA, the CDR3 is TGCAGTGCTAGAGCCGCCCAAGAAGCCATTCCCTTTACGCAGTATTTT.

This clonotype appeared a few times. The V and J genes are TRBV7-2 and TRBJ2-3, with unresolved D. Trimming cost V 4 bases and J 5 bases, with 10 bases left between them. Germline lookup yields CDR1 SGHTA and CDR2 FQGNSA. CDR3 size: 13 residues. The CDR3 bases are TGTGCCAGCAGCTGGAAGGGTGGAGATACGCAGTATTTT. Its protein is CASSWKGGDTQYF.

The chain employs TRBV2 and TRBJ2-4, with 12 bases that match TRBD1. Trimming removed 7 bases from V and 8 bases from J; junction bases left unmatched: 6. This CDR3 contains 14 residues. Germline CDR1 and CDR2: SNHLY and FYNNEI. In nucleotides, the CDR3 is TGTGCCAGCACTGGGACAGGGGGCTTTGACATTCAGTACTTC. It yields the protein CASTGTGGFDIQYF.

The chain is built from TRBV4-3 and TRBJ1-2, with D possibly being TRBD1 (5 bases). This CDR3 has 14 amino acids. Germline loops: CDR1 LGHNA, CDR2 YSLEER. V gave up 5 bases and J gave up 8 bases, with 18 bases separating them. The CDR3 region has the DNA TGCGCCAGCAGCGGGGACGGGACGGACAACGGCTACACCTTC. This gives the protein CASSGDGTDNGYTF.

The J gene is TRBJ2-1, the V gene TRBV28, with 11 positions matching TRBD2. Unmatched junction bases numbered 11, after V lost 4 bases and J lost 9 bases. The CDR3 spans 16 residues. Germline V gene data show CDR1 as MDHEN and CDR2 as SYDVKM. DNA of the CDR3: TGTGCCAGCAGTTCGCTCCCACTAGCGGGGGTAAGTGAGCAGTTCTTC. Residues: CASSSLPLAGVSEQFF.

This sequence joins TRBV5-1 and TRBJ2-3; TRBD1 matches 8 bases. The CDR3 length is 16 residues. V shed 4 bases and J 0 bases; nucleotides not matched to a gene: 7. The germline gives CDR1 SGHRS, CDR2 YFSETQ. CDR3 nucleotide sequence: TGCGCCAGCAGCAGGGACAGGCGTCCTAGCACAGATACGCAGTATTTT. This codes for CASSRDRRPSTDTQYF. The full variable domain, completed using reference TRBV5-1 and TRBJ2-3, is KAGVTQTPRYLIKTRGQQVTLSCSPISGHRSVSWYQQTPGQGLQFLFEYFSETQRNKGNFPGRFSGRQFSNSRSEMNVSTLELGDSALYLCASSRDRRPSTDTQYFGPGTRLTVL.

In its sample, this clonotype was seen a few times. CDR3 sequence reads: CASSTRTSGTDTQYF. The CDR3 DNA is TGTGCCAGCAGCACCCGGACTAGTGGAACAGATACGCAGTATTTT. The rearrangement links TRBV9 to TRBJ2-3, with 7 bases that match TRBD2. V was clipped by 4 bases and J by 3 bases; unmatched bases: 8. This CDR3 is built from 15 residues. Germline V lookup: CDR1 SGDLS, CDR2 YYNGEE. The full variable domain, completed using reference TRBV9 and TRBJ2-3, is DSGVTQTPKHLITATGQRVTLRCSPRSGDLSVYWYQQSLDQGLQFLIQYYNGEERAKGNILERFSAQQFPDLHSELNLSSLELGDSALYFCASSTRTSGTDTQYFGPGTRLTVL.

This clonotype was counted between two and nine times. The J gene is TRBJ1-2, the V gene TRBV20-1; D uncertain. This CDR3 has 13 residues. Trimming stripped 4 bases from V and 2 bases from J, with 11 bases between. The V gene's germline CDR1 is DFQATT and CDR2 SNEGSKA (reference sequence). CDR3 sequence (DNA): TGCAGTGCTATTCACACCATGAACTATGGCTACACCTTC. Translated, it gives CSAIHTMNYGYTF.

This clonotype has a handful of counts. The chain carries TRBV29-1 and TRBJ2-1, with D perhaps being TRBD1 or TRBD2 (6 bases each). The V and J ends lost 8 bases and 1 base respectively, with 18 bases between them. Germline-derived CDR1 and CDR2 are SQVTM and ANQGSEA. This CDR3 contains 15 residues. The CDR3 protein is CSSERGGRSYNEQFF. Here the CDR3 DNA reads TGCAGCTCCGAGAGAGGGGGGCGATCCTACAATGAGCAGTTCTTC.

The J gene is TRBJ2-5, the V gene TRBV7-9; 9 bases align to TRBD1. The CDR3 spans 16 residues. V lost 5 bases, J lost 1 base, and 8 bases stayed unmatched. Germline V lookup: CDR1 SEHNR, CDR2 FQNEAQ (reference sequence). The CDR3 region has the DNA TGTGCCAGCAGCGAACAGGGGGCAGCGACCCAAGAGACCCAGTACTTC. Amino acids: CASSEQGAATQETQYF.

This clonotype appeared many times. The chain links TRBV12-3 or TRBV12-4 to TRBJ2-7; no clear D gene. This CDR3 is 11 amino acids long. V dropped 6 bases and J dropped 3 bases, with 6 bases sitting between them. The CDR3 here is CASSAHYEQYF. The DNA for the CDR3 is TGTGCCAGCAGCGCACACTACGAGCAGTACTTC.

This clonotype was recorded a few times. The V gene is TRBV20-1, the J gene TRBJ1-2; TRBD1 agrees at 8 bases. Per germline, CDR1 DFQATT and CDR2 SNEGSKA (reference sequence). The CDR3 is 13 amino acids. Losses at the gene ends were 0 bases for V and 6 bases for J; bases not matched to a gene: 3. CDR3 coding DNA: TGCAGTGCTAGAGATAGCAGGGGGCATGGCTACACCTTC. Amino acid sequence: CSARDSRGHGYTF.